A single sample gave rise to the 31 T cell receptor beta chains below, sequenced in a study of T cells in Graves' hyperthyroidism and ophthalmopathy (dated by TCRdb to between 2019 and 2020). Preparation of the library involved multiplex PCR. TCRdb records Illumina HiSeq 2000 as the sequencer. The TCR beta CDR3 regions were amplified from the RNA transcripts. A first-round RT-PCR of the TCR CDR3 used the HTBI primer set with the Qiagen OneStep RT-PCR kit. TCRdb trimmed public reads at Q25 via fastp, called clones via MiXCR and kept in-frame beta chains. A single entry per CDR3 protein holds the most common genes and DNA from its merged rows. Counted in this sample were more than 300,000 distinct CDR3 sequences; 18% of them appeared once. The top ten constitute around 40% of the sample. The sequenced sample consisted of blood. The receptors here all came from a man younger than 35 with Graves' ophthalmopathy.

This clonotype was counted only a few times. V usage is TRBV5-5 and J usage is TRBJ1-3; no clear D gene. V shed 4 bases and J shed 0 bases, with 11 bases lying between them. The CDR3 totals 15 residues. CDR1 SGHKS and CDR2 YYEKEE come from the germline V gene (reference sequence). The chain's CDR3 is CASSPSFGSGNTIYF. The CDR3, as DNA: TGTGCCAGCAGCCCCTCCTTTGGCTCTGGAAACACCATATATTTT.

The chain links TRBV19 to TRBJ1-5; unclear D gene. Germline lookup yields CDR1 LNHDA and CDR2 SQIVND (reference sequence). This CDR3 contains 13 residues. Trimming removed 7 bases from V and 4 bases from J, with 11 bases in between. The CDR3 sequence: CASTYWGNQPQHF. The CDR3 bases are TGTGCCAGTACCTACTGGGGAAATCAGCCCCAGCATTTT. Full variable domain (missing parts from reference TRBV19 and TRBJ1-5): DGGITQSPKYLFRKEGQNVTLSCEQNLNHDAMYWYRQDPGQGLRLIYYSQIVNDFQKGDIAEGYSVSREKKESFPLTVTSAQKNPTAFYLCASTYWGNQPQHFGDGTRLSIL.

This clonotype was detected ten times or more. This chain joins TRBV13 and TRBJ2-5; 8 bases fit TRBD2. CDR1 is PRHDT, CDR2 FYEKMQ, per germline (reference sequence). V was pared by 5 bases and J by 5 bases, with 10 bases of the junction left unmatched. The CDR3 is 15 residues long. The chain's CDR3 is CASSRTGGALETQYF. The CDR3 DNA reads as TGTGCCAGCAGCCGCACCGGGGGGGCCCTGGAGACCCAGTACTTC.

The table lists this clonotype with many counts. The chain couples TRBV6-1 to TRBJ1-1; D is undetermined. V shed 2 bases and J shed 3 bases, with 13 bases lying between them. The length of the CDR3 is 15 residues. Germline values: CDR1 MNHNS, CDR2 SASEGT. The CDR3 protein is CASSELEGWDTEAFF. The CDR3 region has the DNA TGTGCCAGCAGTGAATTGGAAGGGTGGGACACTGAAGCTTTCTTT.

Of note for this clonotype: This clone may be a read error of a much larger clone one base away. The chain couples TRBV10-3 to TRBJ1-2; possible D gene TRBD1, 5 bases. Trimming pared 8 bases from V and 3 bases from J, leaving 10 bases between. CDR1 and CDR2 (germline): ENHRY, SYGVKD. The CDR3 is 12 residues long. CDR3 protein: CAIGGGDYGYTF. The CDR3 region has the DNA TGTGCCATCGGTGGAGGGGACTATGGCTACACCTTC.

This clonotype appeared many times. The rearrangement uses TRBV20-1 and TRBJ1-1, with no clear D. The germline CDR1 and CDR2 sequences are DFQATT and SNEGSKA (reference sequence). The V and J ends lost 5 bases and 1 base respectively, with 14 bases between them. The CDR3 covers 14 residues. The CDR3 protein is CSARPPDRNTEAFF. CDR3 nucleotides: TGCAGTGCTCGTCCCCCCGACCGGAACACTGAAGCTTTCTTT.

This clonotype was counted many times. The rearrangement uses TRBV2 and TRBJ1-2; TRBD1 is a possible D gene (5 bases). V lost 5 bases and J lost 4, with 20 bases in between. This CDR3 spans 16 amino acids. CDR1 SNHLY and CDR2 FYNNEI come from the germline V gene. The CDR3 reads CASSPRRDSSTYGYTF. The CDR3 bases are TGTGCCAGCAGTCCGCGCCGAGACAGCTCTACCTATGGCTACACCTTC.

The J gene is TRBJ2-7, the V gene TRBV5-6, with D perhaps matching TRBD1 (6 bases). The CDR3 length is 16 residues. Trimming took 0 bases from V and 2 from J, leaving 15 bases between them. Germline loops: CDR1 SGHDT, CDR2 YYEEEE. CDR3 nucleotides: TGTGCCAGCAGCTTGGTGGTAGGACAGTCAACCTACGAGCAGTACTTC. Translation: CASSLVVGQSTYEQYF.

Only a few counts were recorded for this clonotype. J is TRBJ1-2 and V is TRBV9; 8 bases fit TRBD1. Unmatched junction bases numbered 4, after V lost 4 bases and J lost 5 bases. The CDR3 sequence is 13 residues long. Germline V gives CDR1 SGDLS, CDR2 YYNGEE. CDR3 DNA sequence: TGTGCCAGCAGCAAAGGACAGGGTTATGGCTACACCTTC. This translates into CASSKGQGYGYTF.

Comments on this clonotype: This sequence may be a read error, since a much larger clone differs from it by one base. This chain connects TRBV3-1 to TRBJ2-1; D is possibly TRBD1 (6 bases). The CDR3 runs to 15 residues. Germline V CDR1 and CDR2: LGHDT, YNNKEL (reference sequence). As DNA, the CDR3 is TGTGCCAGCAGCCCTACCCTAGGGACATACAATAAGCAGTTCTTC. This translates into CASSPTLGTYNKQFF.

This clonotype came up many times. CDR3 protein: CASSLGRDNEQFF. The CDR3 region has the DNA TGTGCCAGCAGCTTAGGCAGGGACAATGAGCAGTTCTTC. The rearrangement joins TRBV7-3 to TRBJ2-1, with D possibly TRBD1 on 5 matching bases. Per the germline V gene, CDR1 is SGHTA and CDR2 is FQGTGA. V was shortened by 2 bases and J by 5 bases, with 7 bases between the two germline ends. CDR3 size: 13 residues.

The chain recombines TRBV12-3 or TRBV12-4 with TRBJ2-2; D possibly corresponds to TRBD2 (6 bases). V lost 4 bases and J 6 bases, leaving 12 bases between the germline ends. The CDR3 sequence is 14 residues long. The CDR3 region is CASSSGTYAGELFF. In nucleotides, the CDR3 is TGTGCCAGCAGTTCCGGGACTTACGCCGGGGAGCTGTTTTTT.

Of note for this clonotype: This clone may be a read error of a much larger clone one base away. The chain carries TRBV12-3 or TRBV12-4 and TRBJ1-1; perhaps TRBD1 as D (6 bases). CDR3 length: 15 residues. Here the CDR3 DNA reads TGTGTCAGCCTACCTACGACAGGAAAGAACACTGAAGCTTTCTTT. Translated, it gives CVSLPTTGKNTEAFF.

The chain carries TRBV19 and TRBJ2-3; 7 bases map to TRBD2. CDR3 size: 15 residues. V gave up 9 bases and J gave up 1 base; unmatched junction bases: 10. Germline values: CDR1 LNHDA, CDR2 SQIVND (reference sequence). The CDR3 nucleotides are TGTGCCAGCTTTAGCGGGCGGCGGGGCACAGATACGCAGTATTTT. Its translation: CASFSGRRGTDTQYF.

This chain connects TRBV10-3 to TRBJ2-1; D may be TRBD1 (5 bases). Germline loops: CDR1 ENHRY, CDR2 SYGVKD. The CDR3 length is 14 residues. The V and J ends lost 0 bases and 8 bases respectively, with 11 bases between them. The CDR3 reads CAISESKGPHEQFF. CDR3 DNA sequence: TGTGCCATCAGTGAGTCTAAGGGGCCCCATGAGCAGTTCTTC.

The table lists this clonotype with many counts. The chain combines TRBV7-3 with TRBJ1-1; D gene uncertain. The CDR3 is 13 residues long. Looked up from germline, CDR1 is SGHTA and CDR2 is FQGTGA. Trimming shortened V by 5 bases and J by 7 bases, and 14 bases separated the two germline ends. Written as DNA, the CDR3 is TGTGCCAGCAGCCCGCTGAAGCAAGATGAAGCTTTCTTT. This encodes CASSPLKQDEAFF.

The sample holds many counts of this clonotype. The chain employs TRBV3-1 and TRBJ2-4; D perhaps matches TRBD2 (6 bases). Germline loops: CDR1 LGHDT, CDR2 YNNKEL (reference sequence). This CDR3 comprises 16 residues. Trimming took off 0 bases at V and 0 bases at J, with 9 bases between the two ends. CDR3 region: CASSQDLGGAKNIQYF. As DNA, the CDR3 is TGTGCCAGCAGCCAAGACCTCGGGGGAGCCAAAAACATTCAGTACTTC.

This clonotype has a handful of counts. The chain links TRBV6-2 or TRBV6-3 to TRBJ2-3; 10 nucleotides line up with TRBD1. The junction had 12 bases not matched to a gene; V was cut back by 2 bases and J by 1 base. The CDR3 contains 19 residues. Germline CDR1 MNHEY, CDR2 SVGEGT. The CDR3 nucleotides are TGTGCCAGCAGTTACCCGAGACAGGGGGCGCCGGAAGGCACAGATACGCAGTATTTT. Translation: CASSYPRQGAPEGTDTQYF.

This clonotype was detected only a few times. V usage is TRBV6-1 and J usage is TRBJ2-1, with 12 positions matching TRBD1. This CDR3 region has 16 residues. J was trimmed by 9 bases and V by 0 bases; bases with no gene match: 6. The germline V gene has CDR1 MNHNS and CDR2 SASEGT. This CDR3 reads CASSEAWDRGLGEQFF. As DNA, the CDR3 is TGTGCCAGCAGTGAAGCATGGGACAGGGGGCTGGGTGAGCAGTTCTTC.

This clonotype was detected many times. DNA for the CDR3: TGTGCCAGCAGCTTAGGGAGACAGGCCCTATCTGGCTACACCTTC. This sequence encodes CASSLGRQALSGYTF. V usage is TRBV13 and J usage is TRBJ1-2, with a tentative D call TRBD1 (6 bases). V was clipped by 0 bases and J by 7 bases, with 15 bases between them. The germline V gene has CDR1 PRHDT and CDR2 FYEKMQ (reference sequence). CDR3 length: 15 residues.

The genes are TRBV6-1 and TRBJ2-2; the D call may be TRBD1 or TRBD2 (5 bases each). Trimming cost V 5 bases and J 2 bases, with 12 bases left between them. Germline V gene sequence: CDR1 MNHNS, CDR2 SASEGT. The CDR3 covers 15 residues. In nucleotides, the CDR3 is TGTGCCAGCAGTCAGGGACCTACCAACACCGGGGAGCTGTTTTTT. Translation: CASSQGPTNTGELFF.

The gene calls are TRBV6-5 and TRBJ1-2; D gene uncertain. The ends were cut back, 2 bases at V and 8 bases at J, with 15 bases in the middle. Per germline, CDR1 MNHEY and CDR2 SVGAGI. The CDR3 sequence is 14 residues long. CDR3 amino acids: CASSYRGSREGYTF. CDR3 nucleotide sequence: TGTGCCAGCAGTTACCGGGGATCGCGGGAGGGCTACACCTTC.

This clonotype was counted at least ten times. This chain joins TRBV7-2 and TRBJ2-1; 12 nucleotides match TRBD1. The V segment lost 6 bases and the J segment 9 bases; nucleotides outside the gene matches: 12. Germline values: CDR1 SGHTA, CDR2 FQGNSA. CDR3 length equals 16 residues. DNA of the CDR3: TGTGCCAGCAGGACCGCCGGGACAGGGGGCCAGGGTGAGCAGTTCTTC. Its translation: CASRTAGTGGQGEQFF.

This sequence joins TRBV10-3 and TRBJ1-1, with 10 bases identical to TRBD1. The CDR3 totals 15 residues. With 6 bases clipped from V and 2 bases from J, the junction kept 6 bases outside the gene matches. CDR1 and CDR2 from the germline V gene are ENHRY and SYGVKD. CDR3: CAIRGQGTINTEAFF. In DNA, the CDR3 is TGTGCCATCAGGGGACAGGGGACGATCAACACTGAAGCTTTCTTT.

The chain links TRBV9 to TRBJ2-5; D may be TRBD2 (7 bases). Germline CDR1 SGDLS, CDR2 YYNGEE. There are 14 residues in the CDR3. The germline V and J ends were trimmed by 2 bases and 13 bases, with 21 bases remaining between them. The CDR3 coding sequence is TGTGCCAGCAGCGTGGAGGGGGGGCAGGGGAGACGGTACTTC. Translated, it gives CASSVEGGQGRRYF. The full variable domain, in which reference TRBV9 and TRBJ2-5 provide the parts outside the CDR3, is DSGVTQTPKHLITATGQRVTLRCSPRSGDLSVYWYQQSLDQGLQFLIQYYNGEERAKGNILERFSAQQFPDLHSELNLSSLELGDSALYFCASSVEGGQGRRYFGPGTRLLVL.

This clonotype was picked up many times. The chain joins TRBV7-9 to TRBJ1-1; no reliable D call. The CDR3 runs 13 residues. CDR1 is SEHNR and CDR2 is FQNEAQ in the germline V gene (reference sequence). V was shortened by 2 bases and J by 1 base, with 5 bases between the two germline ends. This CDR3 is CASSLPGNTEAFF. In DNA form, the CDR3 reads TGTGCCAGCAGCTTACCCGGGAACACTGAAGCTTTCTTT.

This clonotype was counted many times. The chain uses TRBV29-1 and TRBJ1-1, with no clear D. Germline loops: CDR1 SQVTM, CDR2 ANQGSEA. This CDR3 spans 12 amino acids. V lost 7 bases to trimming and J lost 0 bases, with 9 bases between them. The CDR3 DNA follows: TGCAGCGCCTCGACGGTGAACACTGAAGCTTTCTTT. This translates into CSASTVNTEAFF.

In its sample, this clonotype was seen a few times. The chain couples TRBV28 to TRBJ1-3; D is ambiguous. Trimming shortened V by 7 bases and J by 7 bases, and 14 bases separated the two germline ends. Germline CDR1 is MDHEN and CDR2 is SYDVKM. The CDR3 extends over 13 amino acids. The CDR3 region has the DNA TGTGCCAGCATTGGGGTCTTGATGAACACCATATATTTT. It is translated as CASIGVLMNTIYF.

This sequence joins TRBV20-1 and TRBJ2-1, with D perhaps matching TRBD2 (5 bases). V was clipped by 2 bases and J by 7 bases, with 15 bases between them. Germline CDR1 DFQATT, CDR2 SNEGSKA (reference sequence). This CDR3 has 14 residues. CDR3: CSARRGSMLNEQFF. CDR3 in DNA: TGCAGTGCTAGACGGGGAAGTATGTTGAATGAGCAGTTCTTC.

This clonotype was recorded at least ten times. The chain joins TRBV11-2 to TRBJ1-3; D not resolved. Trimming took off 4 bases at V and 7 bases at J, with 2 bases between the two ends. The germline CDR1 and CDR2 sequences are SGHAT and FQNNGV. This CDR3 contains 10 residues. The CDR3 spells CASSSNTIYF. The CDR3 nucleotides read TGTGCCAGCAGCTCTAACACCATATATTTT.

This clonotype came up a few times. The chain couples TRBV19 to TRBJ1-1; 11 bases agree with TRBD1. J was trimmed by 9 bases and V by 5 bases; bases with no gene match: 11. The CDR3 has 15 residues. Per the germline V gene, CDR1 is LNHDA and CDR2 is SQIVND (reference sequence). The CDR3 bases are TGTGCCAGTAGTTTTCCGGGACAGGGGGGATCTCAAGCTTTCTTT. Encoded protein: CASSFPGQGGSQAFF.